Shown below are 30 T cell receptor beta chains from a single sample sequenced in a study of human T cells and chemical hapten exposure. The library gave individual cDNA molecules unique molecular identifiers. TCRdb reprocessed the reads with MiXCR, giving one entry per CDR3 protein. The table lists about 120,000 distinct CDR3 sequences, approximately 9.3% of them singletons. Total RNA came from unfractionated whole blood. Sequences were obtained from whole blood. These receptors were collected from a human donor in good health. Some clones in this sample may be carry-over from other donors' samples.

This clonotype was observed a few times. CDR3 nucleotide sequence: TGTGCCAGCAGACCGGGACAGGGGAACACTGAAGCTTTCTTT. It encodes CASRPGQGNTEAFF. J is TRBJ1-1 and V is TRBV7-9; 9 bases map to TRBD1. Germline lookup yields CDR1 SEHNR and CDR2 FQNEAQ (reference sequence). The CDR3 has 14 amino acids. With 6 bases clipped from V and 1 base from J, the junction kept 3 bases outside the gene matches.

The chain uses TRBV25-1 and TRBJ2-7; 9 nucleotides line up with TRBD2. The germline V gene encodes CDR1 MGHDK and CDR2 SYGVNS. V dropped 9 bases and J dropped 2; count of bases not matched to a gene: 14. The CDR3 extends over 16 amino acids. The CDR3 DNA follows: TGTGCCAGTAGCCCGCGGGAGGGACCTTTCCCCTACGAGCAGTACTTC. Its protein is CASSPREGPFPYEQYF.

The V gene is TRBV18, the J gene TRBJ2-7; maybe TRBD1 (7 bases). The germline V gene encodes CDR1 KGHSH and CDR2 LQKENI. The CDR3 contains 13 residues. V shed 4 bases and J shed 7 bases, with 14 bases lying between them. The CDR3 here is CASSLGTAGEQYF. The CDR3 coding sequence is TGTGCCAGCTCACTCGGGACAGCGGGTGAGCAGTACTTC.

In its sample, this clonotype was seen a few times. The chain links TRBV4-2 to TRBJ2-5; tentatively, D is TRBD1 (6 bases). Per germline, CDR1 LGHNA and CDR2 YNFKEQ. The CDR3 extends over 15 amino acids. V dropped 1 base and J dropped 1 base, with 10 bases sitting between them. The CDR3 bases are TGTGCCAGCAGCCAAGCCCGGGACACCCAAGAGACCCAGTACTTC. Residues: CASSQARDTQETQYF.

This clonotype was seen a few times. This sequence joins TRBV29-1 and TRBJ2-1, with D possibly being TRBD1 (5 bases). Germline V gives CDR1 SQVTM, CDR2 ANQGSEA. The CDR3 totals 13 residues. The V end was cut by 7 bases, the J end by 7 bases, with 17 bases between. CDR3 coding DNA: TGCAGCGCTTGGCAGGGAAGTGTAAATGAGCAGTTCTTC. Protein sequence: CSAWQGSVNEQFF.

J is TRBJ2-1 and V is TRBV29-1; no definite D call. The germline V gene encodes CDR1 SQVTM and CDR2 ANQGSEA. Deletions cut 3 bases from V and 0 bases from J, with 9 bases between. The CDR3 contains 14 residues. This CDR3 is CSVDHQHSYNEQFF. CDR3 coding DNA: TGCAGCGTTGATCACCAGCACTCCTACAATGAGCAGTTCTTC.

In its sample, this clonotype was seen many times. The chain is built from TRBV7-2 and TRBJ2-3, with 13 bases matching TRBD2. Germline CDR1 and CDR2: SGHTA and FQGNSA. This CDR3 spans 16 amino acids. Unmatched junction bases numbered 5, after V lost 5 bases and J lost 3 bases. This CDR3 reads CASSPLAGGETDTQYF. CDR3 in DNA: TGTGCCAGCAGCCCACTAGCGGGAGGGGAGACAGATACGCAGTATTTT.

This clonotype turned up a few times. The chain recombines TRBV12-3 or TRBV12-4 with TRBJ2-6; 7 positions match TRBD1. Trimming cost V 4 bases and J 4 bases; bases outside gene matches: 10. This CDR3 contains 17 residues. CDR3 in DNA: TGTGCCAGCAGTTCCCGACAGGGCCCTGTGGGGGCCAACGTCCTGACTTTC. This codes for CASSSRQGPVGANVLTF.

This chain uses TRBV30 with TRBJ2-5; TRBD1 aligns across 8 bases. The V and J ends lost 8 bases and 0 bases, in that order; junction bases with no gene match: 5. CDR1 is GTSNPN, CDR2 SVGIG, per germline (reference sequence). The length of the CDR3 is 13 residues. CDR3: CATDRVYQETQYF. The DNA for the CDR3 is TGTGCCACGGACAGGGTGTACCAAGAGACCCAGTACTTC.

This clonotype appeared a few times. The chain recombines TRBV6-2 or TRBV6-3 with TRBJ2-7; 10 nucleotides line up with TRBD2. Germline trimming cut 8 bases from V and 5 bases from J; bases unmatched to any gene: 6. The CDR3 spans 13 residues. The germline V gene has CDR1 MNHEY and CDR2 SVGEGT. The chain's CDR3 is CASEIAGGNEQYF. In DNA form, the CDR3 reads TGTGCCAGCGAAATAGCGGGAGGCAACGAGCAGTACTTC.

This clonotype was found many times. The CDR3 region has the DNA TGCAGCGCCGGGAGACAGCTCTCCTATGGCTACACCTTC. Translating gives CSAGRQLSYGYTF. The chain has TRBV29-1 and TRBJ1-2; tentatively, D is TRBD1 (5 bases). CDR1 SQVTM and CDR2 ANQGSEA come from the germline V gene. The V and J ends lost 7 bases and 4 bases respectively, with 16 bases between them. The CDR3 is 13 residues long.

This clonotype was counted many times. The chain has TRBV11-2 and TRBJ2-1; D is possibly TRBD2 (5 bases). Per the germline V gene, CDR1 is SGHAT and CDR2 is FQNNGV. Trimming cost V 2 bases and J 7 bases, with 18 bases left between them. CDR3 size: 16 residues. In DNA form, the CDR3 reads TGTGCCAGCAGCTTAATACTGGCGGGCTTGGGTAATGAGCAGTTCTTC. It encodes CASSLILAGLGNEQFF.

There are many counts of this clonotype. The V call is TRBV12-3 or TRBV12-4, the J call TRBJ1-1; D remains unclear. V lost 6 bases and J lost 3, with 11 bases in between. This CDR3 spans 13 amino acids. CDR3 amino acids: CASRPGKHTEAFF. The CDR3 DNA reads TGTGCCAGCAGACCGGGGAAGCACACTGAAGCTTTCTTT.

This clonotype has more than one count but fewer than ten. This chain links TRBV27 with TRBJ1-6; D not certain. Germline values: CDR1 MNHEY, CDR2 SMNVEV (reference sequence). Trimming shortened V by 6 bases and J by 9 bases, and 9 bases separated the two germline ends. The CDR3 runs to 12 residues. CDR3 sequence: CASRDWGSPLHF. Here the CDR3 DNA reads TGTGCCAGCAGGGACTGGGGTTCACCCCTCCACTTT.

This clonotype was picked up many times. The chain links TRBV12-3 or TRBV12-4 to TRBJ2-5, with 10 bases lining up with TRBD2. The junction had 5 bases not matched to a gene; V was cut back by 5 bases and J by 2 bases. There are 15 residues in the CDR3. The CDR3 coding sequence is TGTGCCAGCAGTGGGGGACTAGCGAGTCAAGAGACCCAGTACTTC. Translation: CASSGGLASQETQYF.

This chain links TRBV20-1 with TRBJ2-7; D remains unclear. V gave up 0 bases and J gave up 0 bases, with 12 bases separating them. CDR1 is DFQATT, CDR2 SNEGSKA, per germline (reference sequence). This CDR3 contains 15 residues. The CDR3: CSARDDGESSYEQYF. CDR3 nucleotides: TGCAGTGCTAGAGATGATGGTGAGAGCTCCTACGAGCAGTACTTC.

This chain uses TRBV10-2 with TRBJ1-3, with D hard to call. This CDR3 has 13 residues. V was trimmed by 0 bases and J by 4 bases, leaving 4 bases between them. CDR1 and CDR2 from the germline V gene are WSHSY and SAAADI. The DNA for the CDR3 is TGCGCCAGCAGTGAGTCGGGCGGAAACACCATATATTTT. Residues: CASSESGGNTIYF.

The sample holds a few counts of this clonotype. The chain combines TRBV7-9 with TRBJ1-6, with 10 bases aligning to TRBD1. After removal of 1 base from V and 11 bases from J, the junction contained 5 bases not matched to a gene. The CDR3 has 15 amino acids. The germline V gene has CDR1 SEHNR and CDR2 FQNEAQ (reference sequence). CDR3 nucleotide sequence: TGTGCCAGCAGCTTAGGGCCGGGACAGGGGCCACCCCTCCACTTT. As protein: CASSLGPGQGPPLHF.

The chain carries TRBV12-3 or TRBV12-4 and TRBJ2-2; D might be TRBD1 (5 bases). V lost 6 bases and J 8 bases, leaving 16 bases between the germline ends. This CDR3 contains 14 residues. The CDR3 here is CASSRSTGLGELFF. CDR3 coding DNA: TGTGCCAGCAGCCGCTCAACAGGATTAGGGGAGCTGTTTTTT.

The V call is TRBV6-5, the J call TRBJ2-1; D gene ambiguous. Trimming pared 8 bases from V and 0 bases from J, leaving 14 bases between. The CDR3 spans 15 residues. In germline, CDR1 is MNHEY, CDR2 SVGAGI. The DNA for the CDR3 is TGTGCCAGCTCCGAGTTCCAGAGCTCCTACAATGAGCAGTTCTTC. Amino acids: CASSEFQSSYNEQFF.

This clonotype was detected many times. The DNA of the CDR3 is TGTGCCAGCAGCTCCCGGGGGCTACCCAATACGCAGTATTTT. This codes for CASSSRGLPNTQYF. J is TRBJ2-3 and V is TRBV11-1; D may match TRBD1 or TRBD2 (6 bases each). This CDR3 has 14 residues. Germline CDR1 and CDR2: SGHAT and FQDESV (reference sequence). V was clipped by 4 bases and J by 7 bases, with 15 bases between them. Full variable domain (missing parts from reference TRBV11-1 and TRBJ2-3): EAEVAQSPRYKITEKSQAVAFWCDPISGHATLYWYRQILGQGPELLVQFQDESVVDDSQLPKDRFSAERLKGVDSTLKIQPAELGDSAMYLCASSSRGLPNTQYFGPGTRLTVL.

The gene calls are TRBV10-1 and TRBJ2-7; 10 bases map to TRBD1. Per germline, CDR1 WNHNN and CDR2 SYGVQD (reference sequence). V shed 0 bases and J 2 bases; nucleotides not matched to a gene: 4. This CDR3 has 16 residues. This chain's CDR3 is CASSESPGQGPYEQYF. As DNA, the CDR3 is TGCGCCAGCAGTGAGTCGCCGGGACAGGGGCCCTACGAGCAGTACTTC.

This rearrangement joins TRBV6-2 or TRBV6-3 to TRBJ2-1; 8 bases fit TRBD2. The germline V gene encodes CDR1 MNHEY and CDR2 SVGEGT. The CDR3 has 20 amino acids. V dropped 0 bases and J dropped 2; count of bases not matched to a gene: 15. CDR3 nucleotides: TGTGCCAGCAGTTACTCGATGGCCGGGAATAGCGGGGCCCCCTACAATGAGCAGTTCTTC. As protein: CASSYSMAGNSGAPYNEQFF.

This clonotype was seen repeatedly, ten times or more. The chain combines TRBV5-1 with TRBJ2-2; D is unclear. Germline CDR1 SGHRS, CDR2 YFSETQ. CDR3 length: 11 amino acids. V was pared by 6 bases and J by 6 bases, with 6 bases between. CDR3 DNA: TGCGCCAGCATCGGAGCCGGGGAGCTGTTTTTT. It is translated as CASIGAGELFF.

This clonotype was seen repeatedly, ten times or more. The V gene is TRBV27, the J gene TRBJ1-4, with 7 bases identical to TRBD1. The length of the CDR3 is 16 residues. Germline V CDR1 and CDR2: MNHEY, SMNVEV (reference sequence). Germline trimming cut 5 bases from V and 5 bases from J; bases unmatched to any gene: 11. The CDR3 DNA sequence: TGTGCCAGCAGTCCCGGACAGGATCGATGGAATGAAAAACTGTTTTTT. Its protein product is CASSPGQDRWNEKLFF.

This sequence joins TRBV29-1 and TRBJ2-2, with D hard to call. Germline CDR1 is SQVTM and CDR2 is ANQGSEA. Trimming cost V 6 bases and J 1 base, with 6 bases left between them. There are 12 residues in the CDR3. CDR3 region: CSVPRNTGELFF. In DNA, the CDR3 is TGCAGCGTGCCCCGGAACACCGGGGAGCTGTTTTTT.

In its sample, this clonotype was seen many times. The J gene is TRBJ2-3, the V gene TRBV5-1; 7 bases align to TRBD2. Germline CDR1 and CDR2: SGHRS and YFSETQ. With V trimmed by 4 bases and J by 5 bases, 7 bases remained unmatched. The CDR3 extends over 14 amino acids. The CDR3 sequence: CASSEGGPEDTQYF. The CDR3 DNA follows: TGCGCCAGCAGCGAGGGAGGGCCCGAAGATACGCAGTATTTT.

In this sample, this clonotype turned up a few times. The chain joins TRBV5-4 to TRBJ2-5; 13 nucleotides line up with TRBD2. Looked up from germline, CDR1 is SGHNT and CDR2 is YYREEE (reference sequence). V lost 3 bases and J lost 0; bases outside the gene matches: 8. The CDR3 is made up of 18 amino acids. CDR3 in amino acids: CASSSGLAGALYQETQYF. In DNA, the CDR3 is TGTGCCAGCAGCTCTGGACTAGCGGGGGCTTTGTACCAAGAGACCCAGTACTTC.

The chain employs TRBV5-1 and TRBJ2-1; 9 nucleotides line up with TRBD2. The CDR3 has 16 residues. With V trimmed by 4 bases and J by 6 bases, 11 bases remained unmatched. Germline V CDR1 and CDR2: SGHRS, YFSETQ. The CDR3 nucleotides read TGCGCCAGCAGCGCACGACTAGCGGTTGCCGGCAATGAGCAGTTCTTC. It is translated as CASSARLAVAGNEQFF.

This clonotype was recorded many times. This chain connects TRBV20-1 to TRBJ1-1; D gene ambiguous. This CDR3 is 14 amino acids long. Looked up from germline, CDR1 is DFQATT and CDR2 is SNEGSKA (reference sequence). V was trimmed by 1 base and J by 1 base, leaving 10 bases between them. The CDR3 bases are TGCAGTGCTAGAGCCCTGACGACGAACACTGAAGCTTTCTTT. Protein product: CSARALTTNTEAFF.